This record covers a single T cell receptor (beta chain). This clonotype was recorded many times. Its recognized antigen is unknown. Nothing much larger sits one base from this clone, and base qualities are not available. The TCR beta CDR3 regions were amplified from RNA transcripts. The TCR CDR3 was subjected to a first round of RT-PCR using the HTBI primer set and the Qiagen OneStep RT-PCR kit. Libraries were constructed in a second round of multiplex PCR, after which size selection and purification were performed. Paired-end sequencing of the libraries was performed with 100 bp reads on an Illumina HiSeq2000. Regarding the original processing steps: SOAPnuke was used to process the raw data, removing reads that contained adapters or uncalled bases, had a mean Phred below 15, or lacked an exact match to the constant primer or identifier. High-quality paired reads were merged with COPE v1.2.5, and unique nucleotide sequences were defined as clonotypes. Clonotypes were aligned to IMGT TRBV, TRBD and TRBJ reference segments using MiTCR v1.1. Only V-J combinations with frequency above 0.0001, covering 99% to 99.2% of repertoires, were analysed. The TCS score was defined as the ratio of F50 (clonal expansion) to E x V (chaos), calculated using BLOSUM62-based TCRdist between CDR3 peptides within each V-J. Welch's t-statistics and random forest reduced 450 to 600 V-J features to 13, which were used in a naive Bayes classifier (R e1071). TCRdb trimmed the raw reads at Q25, called clones with MiXCR and kept productive beta chains. Rows are unified per CDR3 protein, each entry keeping the most common DNA and genes. The V and J calls and clone size are TCRdb's, not the authors'. The sample table lists about 740,000 distinct CDR3 sequences, 12% to 15% of them with a count of one. The top ten constitute around 9.6% of the sample.

Stable Graves' hyperthyroidism was defined as the absence of progression to ophthalmopathy over 18 months of follow-up. Hyperthyroidism patients were aged 18 to 65 years and newly diagnosed, with disease duration of less than 2 months. Any patient with an uncontrolled infection, another autoimmune disease, pregnancy or lactation was excluded. Clinical symptoms, serum thyroxine and TRAb, thyroid ultrasound, and orbital computed tomography formed the basis for the diagnoses. PBMCs were separated from 7.5 to 10 ml of fresh peripheral blood using Ficoll-Paque density gradient centrifugation. Trizol reagent was used to extract total RNA, and RNA quality was then checked on an Agilent 2100 Bioanalyzer. This record belongs to a study of T cells in Graves' hyperthyroidism and ophthalmopathy (dated by TCRdb to between 2019 and 2020). Turning to the overall study: Peripheral blood was collected at initial diagnosis, before any treatment. Whether ophthalmopathy could be predicted prospectively was tested in an independent validation cohort made up of about 20 hyperthyroidism patients plus 17 patients who later progressed to ophthalmopathy. Once sampling was done, hyperthyroidism patients were given methimazole at a starting dose of 30 mg daily, whereas ophthalmopathy patients were given high-dose intravenous methylprednisolone. Thyroid tissue and blood T-cell repertoires from about 6 Graves' hyperthyroidism patients were also compared in the study. TCR Vbeta CDR3 sequencing of 120 to 150 peripheral blood samples (43 ophthalmopathy, 70 to 85 hyperthyroidism and roughly 17 progressor patients) is reported in the paper. The 100 or so discovery patients were randomly split 7:3 into training and test sets. A discovery cohort of around 98 patients, 43 with Graves' ophthalmopathy and 55 to 60 with stable Graves' hyperthyroidism, was used to find distinguishing TCR V-J signatures. Broader findings and caveats from the paper: Most expanded thyroid clonotypes (frequency above 0.001) were also detected in blood, suggesting blood repertoires may reflect thyroid immune responses. During validation, the model predicted progression to ophthalmopathy a median of about 6.5 months ahead of onset, with 60% to 71% sensitivity and roughly 72% specificity. No statistical method was used to set the sample size in advance, and investigators knew the group allocation. Ophthalmopathy was separated from stable hyperthyroidism by a 13 V-J signature model, with approximately 89% sensitivity and just over 81% specificity obtained in cross-validation and 80%/75% obtained in testing.

CDR3 length: 19 amino acids, cysteine to phenylalanine. The read is trimmed to its CDR3 DNA, 57 bases read in frame from base 1. Via the germline V gene, CDR1 is SGHVS and CDR2 FQNEAQ. For this chain, trimming is 3 bases at the V end and 2 bases at the J end, and the number of junction bases without a gene match is 13. The sequence was collected from a young woman with Graves' hyperthyroidism. In this chain, TRBV7-8 is recombined with TRBJ2-3; 11 bases in the middle match TRBD2. Sequencing was carried out using blood. The CDR3 protein is CASSLGIDGTSGPTDTQYF. The nucleotide sequence reads as follows: TGTGCCAGCAGCTTGGGGATAGATGGGACTAGCGGACCCACAGATACGCAGTATTTT. This CDR3, with the reference TRBV7-8 and TRBJ2-3 proteins standing in past its ends, gives the full variable domain GAGVSQSPRYKVAKRGQDVALRCDPISGHVSLFWYQQALGQGPEFLTYFQNEAQLDKSGLPSDRFFAERPEGSVSTLKIQRTQQEDSAVYLCASSLGIDGTSGPTDTQYFGPGTRLTVL.